The present T cell receptor beta chain was sequenced within a study of T cells in Graves' hyperthyroidism and ophthalmopathy. Researchers amplified the TCR beta CDR3 regions from RNA transcripts. A set of HTBI primers served as the primers for a first-round RT-PCR of the TCR CDR3. Using its own MiXCR run on the multiplex PCR reads, TCRdb lists one record per CDR3 protein. The top ten hold under 8% of the sample, which has approximately 560,000 distinct CDR3 sequences, more than 15% seen once. Study results and caveats: A model of 13 V-J features distinguished ophthalmopathy from stable hyperthyroidism.

Stable Graves' hyperthyroidism meant no ophthalmopathy progression within 18 months. The diagnostic basis comprised clinical symptoms, serum thyroxine and TRAb, thyroid ultrasound and orbital computed tomography. PBMCs came from 10 ml fresh peripheral blood. This clonotype was seen ten or more times. Its antigen is still unknown. Germline V gene sequence: CDR1 SGHTA, CDR2 FQGTGA. The CDR3 is 15 residues long. V was shortened by 1 base and J by 5 bases, with 11 bases between the two germline ends. Sequencing input: blood. The chain couples TRBV7-3 to TRBJ2-2, with a weak D call TRBD1 (5 bases). The sequence came from a woman aged 25 to 39 with Graves' hyperthyroidism. CDR3 sequence: CASSLMGQTTGELFF. The CDR3 DNA follows: TGTGCCAGCAGCTTAATGGGGCAGACTACCGGGGAGCTGTTTTTT.